This section outlines one T cell receptor (beta chain) sequence together with its context. Its antigen specificity is not known. The input lacks base qualities; no much larger clone sits a single base away. The sample belongs to a study of T cell changes during pregnancy in multiple sclerosis (dated by TCRdb to about 2019). In the study overall: In women with multiple sclerosis, the researchers looked at how the T cell repertoire shifted as pregnancy progressed.

Library prep was done by the immunoSEQ multiplex PCR assay. TCRdb mirrors the immuneACCESS table, restricted to in-frame sequences. Some clones are absent from its copies; in checked studies, under half trace to an unresolved V gene, and the reason for the others is unknown. Within this sample are about 80,000 clones, with around 94% of them counted one time only. Of the sample, roughly 0.93% is held by the ten largest clones. The germline V gene sets CDR1 to SGHTS and CDR2 to YDEGEE. V is trimmed back by 6 bases and J by 4 bases, and the junction contains 4 bases that no gene match accounts for. Taken from cysteine to phenylalanine, the CDR3 has 14 residues. CDR3 DNA is the only sequence kept; it has 42 bases, read in frame from the first base.

The material sequenced was peripheral blood, taken in the second trimester of pregnancy. The chain joins TRBV5-8 to TRBJ2-1; TRBD2 matches 10 bases in the middle. The TCR was taken from a female donor in good health, enrolled as a control in a pregnancy study. The CDR3 is CASTSGRAYNEQFF. Here is the DNA: TGTGCCAGCACCAGCGGGAGGGCATACAATGAGCAGTTCTTC.